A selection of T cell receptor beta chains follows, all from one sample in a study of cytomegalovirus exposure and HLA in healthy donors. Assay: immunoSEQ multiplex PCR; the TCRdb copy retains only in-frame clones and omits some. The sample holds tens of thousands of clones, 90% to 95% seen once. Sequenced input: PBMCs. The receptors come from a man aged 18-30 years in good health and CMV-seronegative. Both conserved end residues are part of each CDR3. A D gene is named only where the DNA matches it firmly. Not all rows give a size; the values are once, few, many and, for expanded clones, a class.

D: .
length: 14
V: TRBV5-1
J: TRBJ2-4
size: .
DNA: TGCGCCAGCAGCTTGGGCGTAGCCAAAAACATTCAGTACTTC
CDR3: CASSLGVAKNIQYF

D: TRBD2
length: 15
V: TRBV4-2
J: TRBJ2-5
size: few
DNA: TGTGCCAGCAGCCAAGACCGGGGGGGCGAGGAGACCCAGTACTTC
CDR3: CASSQDRGGEETQYF

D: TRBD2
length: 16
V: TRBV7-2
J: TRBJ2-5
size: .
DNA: TGTGCCAGCAGCTTAGCGGGACTAGCGGGAGAAGAGACCCAGTACTTC
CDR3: CASSLAGLAGEETQYF

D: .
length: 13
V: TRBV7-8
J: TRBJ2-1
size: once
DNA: TGTGCCAGCAGCCTCGGAAGGCGGAATGAGCAGTTCTTC
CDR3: CASSLGRRNEQFF

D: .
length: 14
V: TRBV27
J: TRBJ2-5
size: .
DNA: TGTGCCAGCAGTTCCCGGGGGGCACAAGAGACCCAGTACTTC
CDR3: CASSSRGAQETQYF

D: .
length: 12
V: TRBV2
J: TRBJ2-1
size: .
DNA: TGTGCCAGCAGAGGCCAGGGCAATGAGCAGTTCTTC
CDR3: CASRGQGNEQFF

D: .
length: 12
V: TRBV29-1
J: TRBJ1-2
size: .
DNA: TGCAGCGTTGGCGAATCGGACTATGGCTACACCTTC
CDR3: CSVGESDYGYTF

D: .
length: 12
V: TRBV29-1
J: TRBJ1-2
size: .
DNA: TGCAGCGAGGGGGATAGTTCCTATGGCTACACCTTC
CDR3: CSEGDSSYGYTF

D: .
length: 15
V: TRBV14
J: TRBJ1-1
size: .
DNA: TGTGCCAGCAGCCTCCGGGACTCTAGGGGCACTGAAGCTTTCTTT
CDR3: CASSLRDSRGTEAFF

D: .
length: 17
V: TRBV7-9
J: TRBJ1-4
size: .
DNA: TGTGCCAGCAGCTCCAACCCCCCCCGCGCAACTAATGAAAAACTGTTTTTT
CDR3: CASSSNPPRATNEKLFF

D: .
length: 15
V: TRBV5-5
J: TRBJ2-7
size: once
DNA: TGTGCCAGCAGCTTGGACAGGTCATTCCCCTACGAGCAGTACTTC
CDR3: CASSLDRSFPYEQYF

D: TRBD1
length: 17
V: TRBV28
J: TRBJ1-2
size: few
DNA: TGTGCCAGCAGTCCCAGCCGGCGACAGGGGGTTAACTATGGCTACACCTTC
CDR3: CASSPSRRQGVNYGYTF

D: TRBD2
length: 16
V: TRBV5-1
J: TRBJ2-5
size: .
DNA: TGCGCCAGCAGCTTGGGGACTAGCGGGAGTGGACAGACCCAGTACTTC
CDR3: CASSLGTSGSGQTQYF

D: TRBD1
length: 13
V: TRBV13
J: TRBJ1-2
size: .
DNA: TGTGCCAGCAGCTCCCTGGACAGGGAAGGCTACACCTTC
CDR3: CASSSLDREGYTF

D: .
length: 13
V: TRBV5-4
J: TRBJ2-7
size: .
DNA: TGTGCCAGCAGCTTGGGAGCATCCTACGAGCAGTACTTC
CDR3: CASSLGASYEQYF

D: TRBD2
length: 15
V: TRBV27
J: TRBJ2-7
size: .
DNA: TGTGCCAGCAGTCAGGGACTAGCGGGAGTCCACGAGCAGTACTTC
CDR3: CASSQGLAGVHEQYF

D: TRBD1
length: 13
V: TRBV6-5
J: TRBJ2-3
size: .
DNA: TGTGCCAGCAGGGGGACAGCCCGGGATACGCAGTATTTT
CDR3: CASRGTARDTQYF

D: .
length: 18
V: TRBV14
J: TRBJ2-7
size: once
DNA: TGTGCCAGCAGCCAAGTCCCCGCGGACAGTTGGGCCCCCTACGAGCAGTACTTC
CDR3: CASSQVPADSWAPYEQYF

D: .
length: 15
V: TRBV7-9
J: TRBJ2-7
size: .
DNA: TGTGCCAGCAGCCGCCGCAAGAGGGACTCCTACGAGCAGTACTTC
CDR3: CASSRRKRDSYEQYF

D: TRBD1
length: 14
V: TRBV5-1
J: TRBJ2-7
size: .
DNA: TGCGCCAGCACCGACAGGGGGGATAACTACGAGCAGTACTTC
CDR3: CASTDRGDNYEQYF

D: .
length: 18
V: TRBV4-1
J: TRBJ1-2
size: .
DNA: TGCGCCAGCAGGTCCTTGGGGGGAATTCTTCAGTCTAACTATGGCTACACCTTC
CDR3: CASRSLGGILQSNYGYTF

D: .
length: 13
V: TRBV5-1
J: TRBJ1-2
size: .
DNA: TGCGCCAGCAGCTTGGACACCTTCTATGGCTACACCTTC
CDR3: CASSLDTFYGYTF

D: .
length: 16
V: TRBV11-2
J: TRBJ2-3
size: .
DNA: TGTGCCAGCAGCTTAGACGGGGGAAGAGGCACAGATACGCAGTATTTT
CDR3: CASSLDGGRGTDTQYF

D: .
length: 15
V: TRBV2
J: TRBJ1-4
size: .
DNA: TGTGCCAGCAGTGAAAGACGGGTCGCTAATGAAAAACTGTTTTTT
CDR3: CASSERRVANEKLFF

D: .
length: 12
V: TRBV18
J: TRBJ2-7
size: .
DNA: TGTGCCAGCGGGGCAGGAGCCTACGAGCAGTACTTC
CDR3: CASGAGAYEQYF

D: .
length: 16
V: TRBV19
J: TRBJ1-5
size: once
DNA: TGTGCCAGTAGTATAGATCGAGGGTATGGCAATCAGCCCCAGCATTTT
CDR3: CASSIDRGYGNQPQHF

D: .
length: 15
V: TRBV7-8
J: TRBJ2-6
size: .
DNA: TGTGCCAGCAGCTATCTAGCTCCTGGGGCCAACGTCCTGACTTTC
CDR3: CASSYLAPGANVLTF

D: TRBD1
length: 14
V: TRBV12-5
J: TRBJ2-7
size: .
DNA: TGTGCTAGTGGTTCGGGACAGGCCCTCTACGAGCAGTACTTC
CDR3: CASGSGQALYEQYF

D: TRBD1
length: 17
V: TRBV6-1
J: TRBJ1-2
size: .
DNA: TGTGCCAGCAGTGAACCGACACGGACAGGGGGCCTCTATGGCTACACCTTC
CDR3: CASSEPTRTGGLYGYTF

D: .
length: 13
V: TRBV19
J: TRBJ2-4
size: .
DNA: TGTGCCAGTACCGAGCTAGCCAAAAACATTCAGTACTTC
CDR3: CASTELAKNIQYF

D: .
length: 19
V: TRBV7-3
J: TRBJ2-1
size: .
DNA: TGTGCCAGCAGCTTAAGAGTTGTAGGGGAAGGTTCCTCCTACAATGAGCAGTTCTTC
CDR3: CASSLRVVGEGSSYNEQFF

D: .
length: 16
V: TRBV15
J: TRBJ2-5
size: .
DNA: TGTGCCACCAGCATAGGGGGGGTTCGACAGCAAGAGACCCAGTACTTC
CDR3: CATSIGGVRQQETQYF

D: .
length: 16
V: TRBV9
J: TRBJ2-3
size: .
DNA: TGTGCCAGCAGCCCTAACGGGGCGGGAAGCACAGATACGCAGTATTTT
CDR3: CASSPNGAGSTDTQYF